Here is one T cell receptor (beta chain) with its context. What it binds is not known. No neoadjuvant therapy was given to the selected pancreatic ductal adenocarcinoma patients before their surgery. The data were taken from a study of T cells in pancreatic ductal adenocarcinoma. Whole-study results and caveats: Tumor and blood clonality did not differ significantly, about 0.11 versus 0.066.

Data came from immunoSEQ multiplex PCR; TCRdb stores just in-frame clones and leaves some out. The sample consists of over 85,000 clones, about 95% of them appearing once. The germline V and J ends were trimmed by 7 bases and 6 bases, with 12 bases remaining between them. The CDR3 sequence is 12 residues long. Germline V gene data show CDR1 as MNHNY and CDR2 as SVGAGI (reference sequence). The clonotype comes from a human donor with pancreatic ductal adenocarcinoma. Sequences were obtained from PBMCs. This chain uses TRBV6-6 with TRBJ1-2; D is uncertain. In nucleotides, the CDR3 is TGTGCCAGCACCGGCGGGAGGGATGGCTACACCTTC. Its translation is CASTGGRDGYTF.